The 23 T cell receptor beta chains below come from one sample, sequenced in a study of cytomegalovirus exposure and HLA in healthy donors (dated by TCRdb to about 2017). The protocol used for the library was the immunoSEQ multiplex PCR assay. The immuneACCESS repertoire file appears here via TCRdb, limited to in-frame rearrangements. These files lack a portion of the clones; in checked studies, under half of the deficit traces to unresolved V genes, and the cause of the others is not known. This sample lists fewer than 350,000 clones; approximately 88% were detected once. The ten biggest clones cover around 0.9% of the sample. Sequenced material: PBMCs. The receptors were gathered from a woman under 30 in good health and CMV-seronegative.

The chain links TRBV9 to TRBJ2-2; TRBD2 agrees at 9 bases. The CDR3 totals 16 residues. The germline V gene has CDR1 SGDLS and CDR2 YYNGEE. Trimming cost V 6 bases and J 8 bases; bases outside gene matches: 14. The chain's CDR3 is CASTASSGSVLGELFF. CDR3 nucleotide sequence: TGTGCCAGCACCGCGAGTAGCGGGAGTGTTTTAGGGGAGCTGTTTTTT. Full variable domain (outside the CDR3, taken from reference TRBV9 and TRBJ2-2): DSGVTQTPKHLITATGQRVTLRCSPRSGDLSVYWYQQSLDQGLQFLIQYYNGEERAKGNILERFSAQQFPDLHSELNLSSLELGDSALYFCASTASSGSVLGELFFGEGSRLTVL.

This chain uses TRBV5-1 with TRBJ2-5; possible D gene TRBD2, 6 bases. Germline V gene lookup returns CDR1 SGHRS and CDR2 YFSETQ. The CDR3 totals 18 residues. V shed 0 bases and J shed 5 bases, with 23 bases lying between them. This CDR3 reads CASSLEVPWGPGSETQYF. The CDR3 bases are TGCGCCAGCAGCTTGGAAGTCCCCTGGGGCCCCGGGAGTGAGACCCAGTACTTC.

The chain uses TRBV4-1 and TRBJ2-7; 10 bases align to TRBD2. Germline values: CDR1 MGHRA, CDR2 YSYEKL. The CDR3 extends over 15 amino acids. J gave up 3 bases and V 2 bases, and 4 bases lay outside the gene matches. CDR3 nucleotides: TGCGCCAGCAGCCAAATAGCGGGAGGAATCTACGAGCAGTACTTC. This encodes CASSQIAGGIYEQYF.

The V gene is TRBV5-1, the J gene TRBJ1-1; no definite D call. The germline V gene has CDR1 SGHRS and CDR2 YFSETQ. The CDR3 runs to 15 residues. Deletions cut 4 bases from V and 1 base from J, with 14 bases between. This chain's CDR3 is CASSQLEQPNTEAFF. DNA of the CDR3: TGCGCCAGCAGCCAATTGGAACAGCCGAACACTGAAGCTTTCTTT.

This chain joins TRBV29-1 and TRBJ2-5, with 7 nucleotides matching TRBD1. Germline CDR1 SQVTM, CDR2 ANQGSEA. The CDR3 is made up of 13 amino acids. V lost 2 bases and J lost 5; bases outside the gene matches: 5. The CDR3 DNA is TGCAGCGTTGAAAAAGGGGGCCAGGAGACCCAGTACTTC. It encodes CSVEKGGQETQYF.

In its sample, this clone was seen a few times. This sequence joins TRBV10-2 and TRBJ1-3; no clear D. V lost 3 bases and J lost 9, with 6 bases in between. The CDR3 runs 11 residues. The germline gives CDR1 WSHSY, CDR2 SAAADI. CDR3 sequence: CASSDGVTIYF. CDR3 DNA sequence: TGCGCCAGCAGTGATGGAGTCACCATATATTTT.

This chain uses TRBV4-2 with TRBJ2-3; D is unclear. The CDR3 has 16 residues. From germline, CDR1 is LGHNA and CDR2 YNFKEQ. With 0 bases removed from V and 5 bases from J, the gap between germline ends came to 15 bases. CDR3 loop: CASSQDPSGLVDTQYF. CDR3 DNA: TGTGCCAGCAGCCAAGATCCCTCTGGGCTCGTAGATACGCAGTATTTT.

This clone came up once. The CDR3 sequence: CASAQGDSSNYGYTF. The CDR3 region has the DNA TGTGCCAGCGCACAAGGGGACAGCTCAAACTATGGCTACACCTTC. The chain has TRBV2 and TRBJ1-2; 7 positions match TRBD1. CDR3 length equals 15 residues. With 8 bases clipped from V and 2 bases from J, the junction kept 11 bases outside the gene matches. The germline V gene has CDR1 SNHLY and CDR2 FYNNEI.

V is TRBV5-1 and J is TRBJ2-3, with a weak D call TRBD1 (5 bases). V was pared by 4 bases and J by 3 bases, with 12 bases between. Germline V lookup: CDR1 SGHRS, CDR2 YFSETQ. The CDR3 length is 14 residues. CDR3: CASSPAQGTDTQYF. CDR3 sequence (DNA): TGCGCCAGCAGCCCGGCCCAGGGAACAGATACGCAGTATTTT.

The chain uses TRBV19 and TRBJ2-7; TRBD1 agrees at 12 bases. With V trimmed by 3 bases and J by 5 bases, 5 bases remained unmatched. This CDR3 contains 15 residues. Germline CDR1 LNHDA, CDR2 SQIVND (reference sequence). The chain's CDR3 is CASSIGRDRGHEQYF. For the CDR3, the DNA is TGTGCCAGTAGTATCGGGAGGGACAGGGGGCACGAGCAGTACTTC.

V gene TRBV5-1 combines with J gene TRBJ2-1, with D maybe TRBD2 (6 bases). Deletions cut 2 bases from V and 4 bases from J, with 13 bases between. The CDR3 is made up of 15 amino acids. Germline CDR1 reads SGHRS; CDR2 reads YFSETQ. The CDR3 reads CASSLSGRGYNEQFF. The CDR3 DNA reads TGCGCCAGCAGCTTATCCGGGAGAGGGTACAATGAGCAGTTCTTC.

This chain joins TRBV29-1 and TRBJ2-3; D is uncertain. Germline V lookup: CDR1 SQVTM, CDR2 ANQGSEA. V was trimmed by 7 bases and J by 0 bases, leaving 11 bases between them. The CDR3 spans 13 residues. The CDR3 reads CSAEPTSTDTQYF. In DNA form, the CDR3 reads TGCAGCGCCGAACCCACTAGCACAGATACGCAGTATTTT.

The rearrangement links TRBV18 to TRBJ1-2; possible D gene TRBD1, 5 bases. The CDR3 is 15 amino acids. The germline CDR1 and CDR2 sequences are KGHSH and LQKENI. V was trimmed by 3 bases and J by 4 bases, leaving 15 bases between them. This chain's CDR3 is CASSPTDSPIYGYTF. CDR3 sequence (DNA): TGTGCCAGCTCACCGACAGATTCGCCCATCTATGGCTACACCTTC.

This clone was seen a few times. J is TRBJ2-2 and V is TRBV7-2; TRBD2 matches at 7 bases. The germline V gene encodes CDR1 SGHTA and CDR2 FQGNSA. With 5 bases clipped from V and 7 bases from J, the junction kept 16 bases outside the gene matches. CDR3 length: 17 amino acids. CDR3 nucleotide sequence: TGTGCCAGCAGCCTCCCTCGCCAGCGGGATTGGGGCGGGGAGCTGTTTTTT. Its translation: CASSLPRQRDWGGELFF.

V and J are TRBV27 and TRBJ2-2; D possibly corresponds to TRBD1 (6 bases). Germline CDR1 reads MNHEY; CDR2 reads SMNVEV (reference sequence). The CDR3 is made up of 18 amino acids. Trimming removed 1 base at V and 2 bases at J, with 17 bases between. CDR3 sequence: CASSLFGGFQGNTGELFF. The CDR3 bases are TGTGCCAGCAGTTTATTTGGGGGCTTCCAGGGCAACACCGGGGAGCTGTTTTTT.

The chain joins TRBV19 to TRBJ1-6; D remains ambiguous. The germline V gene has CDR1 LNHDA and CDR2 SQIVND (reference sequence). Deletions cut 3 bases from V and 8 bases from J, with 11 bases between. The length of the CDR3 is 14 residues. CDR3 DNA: TGTGCCAGTAGTATCGGGAGGTGGGATTCACCCCTCCACTTT. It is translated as CASSIGRWDSPLHF.

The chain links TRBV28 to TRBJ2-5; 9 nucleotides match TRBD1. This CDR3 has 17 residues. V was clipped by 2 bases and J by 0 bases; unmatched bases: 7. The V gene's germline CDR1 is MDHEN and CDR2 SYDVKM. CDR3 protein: CASSLGMGDRDQETQYF. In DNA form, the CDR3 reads TGTGCCAGCAGTTTAGGCATGGGGGACAGGGACCAAGAGACCCAGTACTTC. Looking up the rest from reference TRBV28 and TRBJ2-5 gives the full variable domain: DVKVTQSSRYLVKRTGEKVFLECVQDMDHENMFWYRQDPGLGLRLIYFSYDVKMKEKGDIPEGYSVSREKKERFSLILESASTNQTSMYLCASSLGMGDRDQETQYFGPGTRLLVL.

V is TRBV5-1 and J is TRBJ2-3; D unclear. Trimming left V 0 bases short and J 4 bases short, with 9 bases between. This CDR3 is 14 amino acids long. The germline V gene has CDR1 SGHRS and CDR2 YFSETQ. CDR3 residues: CASSLAGSSDTQYF. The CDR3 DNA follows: TGCGCCAGCAGCTTGGCCGGTAGCTCAGATACGCAGTATTTT.

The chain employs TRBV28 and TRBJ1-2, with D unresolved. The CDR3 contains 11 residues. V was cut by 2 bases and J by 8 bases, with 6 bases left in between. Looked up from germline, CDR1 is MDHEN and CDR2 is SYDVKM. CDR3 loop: CASSLDTGYTF. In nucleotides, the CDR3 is TGTGCCAGCAGTTTAGACACGGGCTACACCTTC.

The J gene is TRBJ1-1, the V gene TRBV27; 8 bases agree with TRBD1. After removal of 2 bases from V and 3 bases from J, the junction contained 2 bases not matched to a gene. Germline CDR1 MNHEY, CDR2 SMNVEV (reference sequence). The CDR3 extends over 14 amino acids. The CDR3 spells CASSLQGAYTEAFF. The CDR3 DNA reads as TGTGCCAGCAGTTTACAGGGGGCCTACACTGAAGCTTTCTTT.

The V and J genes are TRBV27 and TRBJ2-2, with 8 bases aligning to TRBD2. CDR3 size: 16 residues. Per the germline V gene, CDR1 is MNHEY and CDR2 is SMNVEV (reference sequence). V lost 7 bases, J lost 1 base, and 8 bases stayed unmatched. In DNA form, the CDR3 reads TGTGCCAGCACTCTCAGCGGGAGATGGAACACCGGGGAGCTGTTTTTT. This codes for CASTLSGRWNTGELFF.

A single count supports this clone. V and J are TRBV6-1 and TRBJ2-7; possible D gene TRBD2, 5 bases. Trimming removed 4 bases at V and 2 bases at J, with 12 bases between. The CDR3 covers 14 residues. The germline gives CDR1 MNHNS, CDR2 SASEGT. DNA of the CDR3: TGTGCCAGCAGTGGGTTCCGGGGAACCTACGAGCAGTACTTC. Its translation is CASSGFRGTYEQYF.

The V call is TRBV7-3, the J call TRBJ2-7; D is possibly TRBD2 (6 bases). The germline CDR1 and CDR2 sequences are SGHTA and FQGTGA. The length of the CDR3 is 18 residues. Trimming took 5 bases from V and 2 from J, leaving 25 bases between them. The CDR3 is CASSPLTPLRDCAYEQYF. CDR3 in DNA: TGTGCCAGCAGCCCCTTAACCCCTCTCCGGGACTGTGCCTACGAGCAGTACTTC. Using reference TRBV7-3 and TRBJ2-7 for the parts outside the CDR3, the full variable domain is GAGVSQTPSNKVTEKGKYVELRCDPISGHTALYWYRQSLGQGPEFLIYFQGTGAADDSGLPNDRFFAVRPEGSVSTLKIQRTERGDSAVYLCASSPLTPLRDCAYEQYFGPGTRLTVT.